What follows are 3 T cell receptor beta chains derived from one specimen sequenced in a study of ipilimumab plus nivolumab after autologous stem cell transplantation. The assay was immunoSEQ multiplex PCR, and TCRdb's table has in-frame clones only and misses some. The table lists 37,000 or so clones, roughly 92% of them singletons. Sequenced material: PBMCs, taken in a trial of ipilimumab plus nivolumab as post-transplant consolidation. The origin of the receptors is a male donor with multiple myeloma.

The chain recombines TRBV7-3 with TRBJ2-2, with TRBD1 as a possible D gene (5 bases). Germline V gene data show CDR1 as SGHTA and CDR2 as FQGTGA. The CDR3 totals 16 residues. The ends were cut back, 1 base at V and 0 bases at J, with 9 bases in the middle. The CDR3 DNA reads TGTGCCAGCAGCTTAAATGGGGCTGCGAACACCGGGGAGCTGTTTTTT. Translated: CASSLNGAANTGELFF.

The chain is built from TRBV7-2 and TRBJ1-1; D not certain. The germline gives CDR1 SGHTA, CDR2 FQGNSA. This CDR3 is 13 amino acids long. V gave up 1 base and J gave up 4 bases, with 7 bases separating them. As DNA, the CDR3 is TGTGCCAGCAGCTTAGTGCGGTTCACTGAAGCTTTCTTT. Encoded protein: CASSLVRFTEAFF.

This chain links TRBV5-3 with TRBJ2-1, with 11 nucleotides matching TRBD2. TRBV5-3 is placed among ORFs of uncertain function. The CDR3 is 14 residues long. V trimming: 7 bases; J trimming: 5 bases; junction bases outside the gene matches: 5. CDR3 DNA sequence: TGTGCCAGACTTAGACTAGCGGGGAACAATGAGCAGTTCTTC. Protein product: CARLRLAGNNEQFF.